The 24 T cell receptor beta chains below come from one sample, sequenced in a study of Graves' ophthalmopathy and Graves' hyperthyroidism. For repertoire sequencing, the TCR beta CDR3 regions were amplified from RNA transcripts. The workflow started with a first-round RT-PCR run with HTBI primers and then moved on to a second-round multiplex PCR. TCRdb recomputed calls from the multiplex PCR reads with MiXCR, one row per CDR3 protein. This table holds 200,000 to 300,000 distinct CDR3 sequences, around 45% found once. The sequenced sample was peripheral blood. These receptors all stem from an adult man with Graves' ophthalmopathy.

The gene calls are TRBV7-3 and TRBJ2-7, with D hard to call. This CDR3 region has 12 residues. Germline assignment: CDR1 SGHTA and CDR2 FQGTGA. Trimming pared 4 bases from V and 7 bases from J, leaving 11 bases between. CDR3 sequence reads: CASSSLLGEQYF. The CDR3 nucleotides are TGTGCCAGCAGCTCTCTCTTAGGGGAGCAGTACTTC. Full variable domain (outside the CDR3, taken from reference TRBV7-3 and TRBJ2-7): GAGVSQTPSNKVTEKGKYVELRCDPISGHTALYWYRQSLGQGPEFLIYFQGTGAADDSGLPNDRFFAVRPEGSVSTLKIQRTERGDSAVYLCASSSLLGEQYFGPGTRLTVT.

This clonotype appeared a few times. This chain links TRBV29-1 with TRBJ2-2, with no clear D. The CDR3 loop spans 14 amino acids. Trimming removed 0 bases from V and 1 base from J, with 6 bases in between. The germline V gene has CDR1 SQVTM and CDR2 ANQGSEA. CDR3 sequence: CSVEDLGNTGELFF. DNA of the CDR3: TGCAGCGTTGAAGATCTAGGGAACACCGGGGAGCTGTTTTTT.

This clonotype was counted a few times. The chain carries TRBV19 and TRBJ1-2; D ambiguous. The CDR3 has 14 amino acids. Germline values: CDR1 LNHDA, CDR2 SQIVND (reference sequence). V lost 5 bases to trimming and J lost 1 base, with 11 bases between them. The CDR3 coding sequence is TGTGCCAGTAGTCAAGAGGGATTTAACTATGGCTACACCTTC. It is translated as CASSQEGFNYGYTF.

The V call is TRBV2, the J call TRBJ2-5; D gene uncertain. The V and J ends lost 2 bases and 5 bases respectively, with 9 bases between them. The CDR3 runs 13 residues. Germline V gene sequence: CDR1 SNHLY, CDR2 FYNNEI. CDR3 DNA: TGTGCCAGCAGTGAACCAGGAGAGGAGACCCAGTACTTC. Amino acids: CASSEPGEETQYF.

The chain uses TRBV19 and TRBJ1-1; unclear D gene. CDR3 length: 15 amino acids. CDR1 is LNHDA and CDR2 is SQIVND in the germline V gene (reference sequence). Between the trimmed V and J ends, which lost 2 bases and 5 bases, there was a span of 15 bases. Here the CDR3 reads CASSIKGRPPTEAFF. The CDR3 nucleotides read TGTGCCAGTAGTATAAAAGGCAGGCCGCCGACTGAAGCTTTCTTT.

V and J are TRBV2 and TRBJ2-7; possible D gene TRBD2, 5 bases. V lost 7 bases and J 0 bases, leaving 16 bases between the germline ends. In germline, CDR1 is SNHLY, CDR2 FYNNEI. The CDR3 sequence is 15 residues long. CDR3 amino acids: CASKKEAGYSYEQYF. As DNA, the CDR3 is TGTGCCAGCAAGAAGGAGGCGGGTTACTCCTACGAGCAGTACTTC.

This clonotype was seen more than once but under ten times. In nucleotides, the CDR3 is TGTGCCACCAGTGACTCGGGACTAGCGGGGGTGGAGCAGTACTTC. This codes for CATSDSGLAGVEQYF. This chain links TRBV24-1 with TRBJ2-7; TRBD2 agrees at 14 bases. CDR1 and CDR2 from the germline V gene are KGHDR and SFDVKD. The CDR3 sequence is 15 residues long. The V segment lost 4 bases and the J segment 7 bases; nucleotides outside the gene matches: 5.

The chain combines TRBV11-2 with TRBJ1-1; no clear D. This CDR3 is 14 amino acids long. V was trimmed by 5 bases and J by 2 bases, leaving 12 bases between them. Germline V CDR1 and CDR2: SGHAT, FQNNGV. The CDR3 DNA reads TGTGCCAGCAGCCCCCAGCCGACCAACACTGAAGCTTTCTTT. Translated, it gives CASSPQPTNTEAFF.

The gene calls are TRBV2 and TRBJ2-5; 8 bases match TRBD2. This CDR3 spans 15 amino acids. Germline CDR1 reads SNHLY; CDR2 reads FYNNEI. Trimming cost V 9 bases and J 2 bases; bases outside gene matches: 11. This chain's CDR3 is CARTSEAGRQETQYF. CDR3 in DNA: TGTGCCAGGACTAGCGAGGCCGGAAGACAAGAGACCCAGTACTTC.

V and J are TRBV9 and TRBJ1-6; tentatively, D is TRBD1 (5 bases). V lost 4 bases to trimming and J lost 7 bases, with 12 bases between them. The germline gives CDR1 SGDLS, CDR2 YYNGEE. CDR3 length: 14 amino acids. The CDR3 DNA reads as TGTGCCAGCAGCCCCCAGGGATGGAATTCACCCCTCCACTTT. Protein sequence: CASSPQGWNSPLHF. The variable domain in full, with the rest retrieved from reference TRBV9 and TRBJ1-6, is DSGVTQTPKHLITATGQRVTLRCSPRSGDLSVYWYQQSLDQGLQFLIQYYNGEERAKGNILERFSAQQFPDLHSELNLSSLELGDSALYFCASSPQGWNSPLHFGNGTRLTVT.

A note on this clonotype: The junction departs from germline at one end; a sequencing error may be responsible. The V call is TRBV20-1, the J call TRBJ2-5, with D unresolved. CDR3 length equals 13 residues. Germline values: CDR1 DFQATT, CDR2 SNEGSKA (reference sequence). The CDR3 sequence: CSANSDGSYEQHF. CDR3 bases: TGCAGTGCTAATTCGGACGGCTCCTACGAGCAGCACTTC.

This clonotype turned up a few times. J is TRBJ2-5 and V is TRBV7-2; D is perhaps TRBD2 (5 bases). Trimming removed 4 bases from V and 2 bases from J, with 11 bases in between. The CDR3 covers 14 residues. Germline V gene lookup returns CDR1 SGHTA and CDR2 FQGNSA. The CDR3 here is CASSSVRGQETQYF. The CDR3 region has the DNA TGTGCCAGCAGCTCCGTCAGAGGGCAAGAGACCCAGTACTTC.

This clonotype was seen many times. V usage is TRBV10-3 and J usage is TRBJ2-7, with D possibly TRBD2 on 6 matching bases. The CDR3 sequence is 11 residues long. Germline V gene lookup returns CDR1 ENHRY and CDR2 SYGVKD. Trimming took 6 bases from V and 6 from J, leaving 9 bases between them. CDR3: CAIRLASEQYF. CDR3 in DNA: TGTGCCATCAGGCTAGCGAGCGAGCAGTACTTC.

The chain is built from TRBV7-9 and TRBJ2-5; TRBD1 is a possible D gene (6 bases). CDR1 and CDR2 (germline): SEHNR, FQNEAQ (reference sequence). This CDR3 is 15 amino acids long. Trimming pared 6 bases from V and 4 bases from J, leaving 18 bases between. This chain's CDR3 is CASRPGVIMGETQYF. The CDR3 bases are TGTGCCAGCAGACCAGGGGTTATTATGGGAGAGACCCAGTACTTC.

The rearrangement links TRBV15 to TRBJ1-1, with a tentative D call TRBD1 (5 bases). The germline CDR1 and CDR2 sequences are LNHNV and YYDKDF (reference sequence). V shed 8 bases and J shed 0 bases, with 16 bases lying between them. The CDR3 has 15 residues. The CDR3 protein is CATGAGGHLNTEAFF. Written as DNA, the CDR3 is TGTGCCACCGGGGCTGGAGGACACTTGAACACTGAAGCTTTCTTT.

This clonotype was observed a handful of times. The chain is built from TRBV19 and TRBJ1-5; D gene ambiguous. The ends were cut back, 9 bases at V and 3 bases at J, with 15 bases in the middle. Germline V gene lookup returns CDR1 LNHDA and CDR2 SQIVND (reference sequence). The CDR3 sequence is 14 residues long. The CDR3 spells CASGPPGLNQPQHF. As DNA, the CDR3 is TGTGCCAGCGGACCCCCGGGCCTCAATCAGCCCCAGCATTTT.

Of note for this clonotype: A clone one base away is much larger, so this may be a read error. The chain has TRBV24-1 and TRBJ1-2, with no clear D. This CDR3 is built from 12 residues. Trimming left V 5 bases short and J 5 bases short, with 8 bases between. Germline CDR1 is KGHDR and CDR2 is SFDVKD. The CDR3 DNA reads as TGTGCCACCAGTGGGGCTGAGTATGGCTACACCTTC. It specifies CATSGAEYGYTF.

The rearrangement joins TRBV10-2 to TRBJ1-4; no definite D call. The CDR3 contains 12 residues. Germline CDR1 WSHSY, CDR2 SAAADI. The V end lost 4 bases, the J end lost 6 bases, and 6 bases lay between the germline ends. The CDR3 DNA sequence: TGCGCCAGCAGTGGGGAGGATGAAAAACTGTTTTTT. The encoded protein is CASSGEDEKLFF.

The chain uses TRBV2 and TRBJ2-5; the match to TRBD2 covers 12 bases. With 4 bases clipped from V and 4 bases from J, the junction kept 7 bases outside the gene matches. The CDR3 has 16 amino acids. In germline, CDR1 is SNHLY, CDR2 FYNNEI. For the CDR3, the DNA is TGTGCCAGCAGTGCCTTCGGGACTAGCGGGCGAGAGACCCAGTACTTC. Residues: CASSAFGTSGRETQYF.

This clonotype showed up just a few times. The junction and the germline gene differ at one end; a read error may be behind it. J is TRBJ1-1 and V is TRBV20-1; D call uncertain. The length of the CDR3 is 12 residues. Germline CDR1 DFQATT, CDR2 SNEGSKA (reference sequence). The CDR3 sequence: CSAQVVNTETFF. The CDR3 DNA is TGCAGTGCGCAGGTCGTGAACACTGAAACTTTCTTT.

This clonotype was recorded a few times. J is TRBJ1-2 and V is TRBV7-9; D gene uncertain. Trimming took 5 bases from V and 3 from J, leaving 10 bases between them. The CDR3 is 13 amino acids. Per the germline V gene, CDR1 is SEHNR and CDR2 is FQNEAQ (reference sequence). Here the CDR3 DNA reads TGTGCCAGCAGCCGAGGACGGGACTATGGCTACACCTTC. Its translation: CASSRGRDYGYTF.

This sequence joins TRBV29-1 and TRBJ1-2; 9 bases agree with TRBD1. Germline values: CDR1 SQVTM, CDR2 ANQGSEA. The CDR3 runs 15 residues. Germline trimming cut 6 bases from V and 5 bases from J; bases unmatched to any gene: 13. The CDR3 coding sequence is TGCAGCGTCGTCGGAGGGGACAGGGCGGGTTATGGCTACACCTTC. This sequence encodes CSVVGGDRAGYGYTF.

V and J are TRBV13 and TRBJ1-1; D is unresolved. The CDR3 spans 12 residues. Between the trimmed V and J ends, which lost 0 bases and 11 bases, there was a span of 10 bases. CDR1 and CDR2 from the germline V gene are PRHDT and FYEKMQ (reference sequence). The CDR3: CASSLGGNRAFF. The CDR3, as DNA: TGTGCCAGCAGCTTAGGGGGAAATAGGGCTTTCTTT.

The chain joins TRBV2 to TRBJ1-2, with D perhaps TRBD1 (5 bases). Trimming left V 6 bases short and J 5 bases short, with 16 bases between. The CDR3 contains 14 residues. Germline CDR1 is SNHLY and CDR2 is FYNNEI. As DNA, the CDR3 is TGTGCCAGCAGGGGTTACAGGATTCGATATGGCTACACCTTC. Encoded protein: CASRGYRIRYGYTF.